A selection of T cell receptor beta chains follows, all from one sample in a study of Graves' ophthalmopathy and Graves' hyperthyroidism. TCRdb recomputed calls from the multiplex PCR reads with MiXCR, one row per CDR3 protein. The table has 200,000 to 250,000 distinct CDR3 sequences, 25% to 30% seen once. The sequenced sample consisted of peripheral blood. All receptors come from a man aged 50 to 60 with Graves' ophthalmopathy. Both conserved end residues are part of each CDR3. A D gene is named only where the DNA matches it firmly. Rows may omit the clone size; those that give it use once, few, many or a size class.

J,size,V,D,CDR3,DNA
TRBJ1-1,many,TRBV2,.,CASSEGPGTAFF,TGTGCCAGCAGTGAAGGTCCAGGGACAGCTTTCTTT
TRBJ1-2,many,TRBV5-5,.,CASSLVAGYFSDGYTF,TGTGCCAGCAGCTTGGTGGCAGGGTATTTCTCCGACGGCTACACCTTC
TRBJ2-5,many,TRBV7-9,.,CASSPQLIEETQYF,TGTGCCAGCAGCCCGCAGCTGATTGAGGAGACCCAGTACTTC
TRBJ2-7,many,TRBV27,TRBD1,CASSLRDRLYEQYF,TGTGCCAGCAGTTTACGGGACAGGCTCTACGAGCAGTACTTC
TRBJ1-1,many,TRBV28,.,CASRTLLTAGTLGEAFF,TGTGCCAGCAGAACCCTCCTAACCGCAGGGACCCTCGGTGAAGCTTTCTTT
TRBJ2-7,.,TRBV6-1,.,CASRPPGLTSYEQYF,TGTGCCAGCCGACCTCCGGGACTTACCTCCTACGAGCAGTACTTC
TRBJ2-5,.,TRBV24-1,.,CATSDLEQGAQYF,TGTGCCACCAGTGATTTGGAACAGGGTGCCCAGTACTTC
TRBJ2-7,.,TRBV20-1,.,CSARGSRYEQYF,TGCAGTGCTAGAGGGAGTCGATACGAGCAGTACTTC
TRBJ1-5,many,TRBV12-3/TRBV12-4,.,CASSLLSPGYSNQPQHF,TGTGCCAGCAGTTTACTCTCCCCTGGGTATAGCAATCAGCCCCAGCATTTT
TRBJ2-7,few,TRBV6-2/TRBV6-3,.,CASKDTTYEQYF,TGTGCCAGCAAGGACACTACCTACGAGCAGTACTTC
TRBJ2-2,.,TRBV6-4,.,CASSEASTGELFF,TGTGCCAGCAGTGAAGCAAGCACCGGGGAGCTGTTTTTT
TRBJ2-7,many,TRBV7-2,.,CASSLARSRSYEQYF,TGTGCCAGCAGCTTAGCGCGGTCTCGTTCCTACGAGCAGTACTTC
TRBJ2-7,many,TRBV28,.,CASRSWGVYEQYF,TGTGCCAGCAGATCCTGGGGAGTCTACGAGCAGTACTTC
TRBJ2-7,.,TRBV11-2,.,CASSWFIGYEQYF,TGTGCCAGCAGCTGGTTCATCGGCTACGAGCAGTACTTC
TRBJ2-7,many,TRBV19,TRBD1,CASSMKQGSYEQYF,TGTGCCAGTAGTATGAAACAGGGGTCCTACGAGCAGTACTTC
TRBJ1-5,many,TRBV7-2,.,CASSAGLGNQPQHF,TGTGCCAGCAGCGCGGGACTGGGCAATCAGCCCCAGCATTTT
TRBJ1-5,.,TRBV12-3/TRBV12-4,.,CASSREDFWQPQHF,TGTGCCAGCAGTAGAGAGGATTTTTGGCAGCCCCAGCATTTT
TRBJ1-2,.,TRBV28,TRBD1,CASSLGQGLGYGYTF,TGTGCCAGCAGTTTGGGACAGGGCCTAGGCTATGGCTACACCTTC
TRBJ2-7,many,TRBV28,.,CASSILAVSYEQYF,TGTGCCAGCAGTATTCTAGCTGTCTCCTACGAGCAGTACTTC
TRBJ1-1,many,TRBV27,TRBD1,CASSFVTGKGTKNTEAFF,TGTGCCAGCAGTTTCGTGACAGGGAAAGGAACAAAGAACACTGAAGCTTTCTTT
TRBJ2-7,.,TRBV12-3/TRBV12-4,TRBD2,CASSGLAGGYNEQYF,TGTGCCAGCAGCGGACTAGCGGGAGGCTATAACGAGCAGTACTTC
TRBJ2-2,many,TRBV19,.,CASTPPGGTTTGELFF,TGTGCCAGTACCCCTCCCGGGGGCACCACCACCGGGGAGCTGTTTTTT
TRBJ2-5,many,TRBV7-3,.,CASSFGNQETQYF,TGTGCCAGCAGCTTCGGAAACCAAGAGACCCAGTACTTC
TRBJ2-5,.,TRBV20-1,.,CSASPRELQETQYF,TGCAGTGCTAGCCCCCGGGAGTTGCAAGAGACCCAGTACTTC
TRBJ1-1,.,TRBV12-3/TRBV12-4,.,CASSFFAEAFF,TGTGCCAGCAGTTTTTTCGCCGAAGCTTTCTTT
TRBJ2-7,few,TRBV3-1,TRBD2,CVSSHTPGLAKRKAYEQYF,TGTGTCAGCAGCCATACTCCGGGACTAGCAAAGAGGAAGGCCTACGAGCAGTACTTC
TRBJ2-7,.,TRBV6-2/TRBV6-3,.,CASSSHADLSYEQYF,TGTGCCAGCAGTTCCCATGCCGACCTCTCCTACGAGCAGTACTTC
TRBJ1-2,.,TRBV12-3/TRBV12-4,.,CASSLGRYYGYTF,TGTGCCAGCAGTTTAGGCAGATACTATGGCTACACCTTC
TRBJ2-2,many,TRBV19,.,CASKTNTGELFF,TGTGCCAGTAAAACGAACACCGGGGAGCTGTTTTTT